This T cell receptor (beta chain) stems from a study of blood T cell repertoires in COVID-19. For the study at large: The United States, Italy and Spain were the sources of the acute and convalescent COVID-19 samples.

Donors were grouped by their self-reported clinical history. Repertoires were generated with immunoSEQ multiplex PCR, while TCRdb's copy carries only in-frame clones and drops some. The sample records some 270,000 clones, 70% to 90% being singletons. With V trimmed by 0 bases and J by 2 bases, 10 bases remained unmatched. Germline CDR1 and CDR2: LGHDT and YNNKEL (reference sequence). This CDR3 contains 19 residues. The receptor comes from a woman aged 25 to 39 with acute COVID-19. Material: PBMCs or T cells enriched from blood (not recorded which). The chain carries TRBV3-1 (or the pseudogene TRBV3-2) and TRBJ2-7; TRBD2 agrees at 13 bases. Here the CDR3 reads CASSQDPTSGRTLTYEQYF. The CDR3 DNA is TGTGCCAGCAGCCAAGATCCGACTAGCGGGAGGACTCTGACCTACGAGCAGTACTTC.